This T cell receptor (beta chain) was recovered during a study of blood T cell repertoires in COVID-19. Study at large: In each case, the material was cDNA or gDNA derived from T cells, B-cell-depleted T cells, or PBMCs.

Assay used: immunoSEQ multiplex PCR; TCRdb lists only in-frame clones, some missing. The data contain roughly 200,000 clones, around 83% of them singletons. The CDR3 totals 15 residues. V lost 5 bases and J lost 3; bases outside the gene matches: 4. CDR1 is SEHNR and CDR2 is FQNEAQ in the germline V gene (reference sequence). The chain recombines TRBV7-9 with TRBJ2-3; 11 bases agree with TRBD2. The sequence was collected from a man in his forties or fifties with active or convalescent COVID-19. The specimen sequenced was peripheral blood. The CDR3 loop is CASSVSGGVTDTQYF. DNA for the CDR3: TGTGCCAGCAGCGTTAGCGGGGGGGTTACAGATACGCAGTATTTT.